This TCR beta chain was captured in a study of CD8 T cells in Susac syndrome. The overall study: When blood was drawn, the patients with Susac syndrome were therapy-naive, on corticosteroids, or on intravenous immunoglobulin alone.

TCR beta from blood CD8+ and CD4+ T cells was sequenced. RNA amounts of about 0.45 to 1 ug underwent reverse transcription with random hexamers. One entry per CDR3 protein results from TCRdb running MiXCR on the immunoSEQ multiplex PCR reads. The profile covers roughly 86,000 distinct CDR3 sequences, with roughly 95% appearing a single time and 0.62% taken by the ten largest. The CDR3 is made up of 15 amino acids. The V segment lost 4 bases and the J segment 8 bases; nucleotides outside the gene matches: 7. Per germline, CDR1 MNHNS and CDR2 SASEGT. Study-wide results and limits: Individuals included in the TCR sequencing and HLA analysis were acknowledged by the study to be relatively few in number.

Comments on this clonotype: Its antigen is unknown.

The receptor was isolated from a human donor with Susac syndrome. The sequenced sample consisted of CD8+ T cells from PBMCs. V and J are TRBV6-1 and TRBJ2-1, with TRBD2 matching 11 bases. The DNA for the CDR3 is TGTGCCAGCAGTGTATATAGCGGGGGGGTTGATGAGCAGTTCTTC. Translating gives CASSVYSGGVDEQFF.